The T cell receptor beta chain described here comes from a study of blood T cell repertoires in COVID-19. Across the study: Some COVID-19 samples were acute and others convalescent; all came from the United States, Italy and Spain. From T cells, B-cell-depleted T cells, or PBMCs came the material, which was cDNA or gDNA.

The trim removed 5 bases at V and 6 bases at J, leaving 4 bases unmatched. The CDR3 is made up of 13 amino acids. CDR1 and CDR2 (germline): SGDLS, YYNGEE. Authors' analysis steps: Reference gene primer amplification yielded estimated nucleated cell counts. TCRdb keeps only in-frame clones here, not all; method: immunoSEQ multiplex PCR. That table furnishes V, J and clone size, whereas the DNA furnished D and trimming. The sample records 250,000 or so clones, 86% being singletons. The V gene is TRBV9, the J gene TRBJ1-2; 10 bases align to TRBD1. The sample consisted of peripheral blood. This TCR was recovered from a man aged 40-55 years with active or convalescent COVID-19. The CDR3 region has the DNA TGTGCCAGCAGAGGGACAGGGGTTAATGGCTACACCTTC. Translated, it gives CASRGTGVNGYTF.